Listed below are T cell receptor beta chains from one sample, sequenced in a study of identical twins. TCRdb used MiXCR to reprocess the 5' RACE reads, holding one entry per CDR3 protein. The sample consists of approximately 600,000 distinct CDR3 sequences, just over 7% of them appearing once. These data were also filed under a second study, of yellow fever vaccine responses in identical twins.

Material for sequencing was PBMCs. All receptors come from a woman aged 18 to 35 in good health. Each CDR3 is given with its conserved first and last residue. Each record gives: CDR3 DNA, CDR3 protein, D gene, J gene, clone size, V gene. D genes are given only for firm matches. Expanded clones get a size class; other rows say once, few or many, or leave the size out.

TGTGCCAGCAGCTTAGAAATGCCCTACGAGCAGTACTTC CASSLEMPYEQYF NA TRBJ2-7 many TRBV7-8
TGCAGCGTCGCCGACGGTTATCGGGACAGGCTGTTTTTT CSVADGYRDRLFF TRBD1 TRBJ1-4 few TRBV29-1
TGTGCCAGCAGCTTTCGGCTCACCAGATCAAGTTCCTACAATGAGCAGTTCTTC CASSFRLTRSSSYNEQFF NA TRBJ2-1 NA TRBV7-8
TGTGCCAGCAGGGATACAGGGCCCTCCTACGAGCAGTACTTC CASRDTGPSYEQYF NA TRBJ2-7 few TRBV12-3/TRBV12-4
TGCGCCAGCACCTTCCTGACTAGCGGGGTCCCCTCGGAGCAGTTCTTC CASTFLTSGVPSEQFF TRBD2 TRBJ2-1 few TRBV5-1
TGTGCCACCAGCAGAGATGGTCGGGAGCTAGGTGAGCAGTTCTTC CATSRDGRELGEQFF NA TRBJ2-1 few TRBV15
TGTGCCAGCAGTGACTTCCGCAGCTATGAGACCCAGTACTTC CASSDFRSYETQYF NA TRBJ2-5 NA TRBV25-1
TGTGCCACCAGCCGTGTTGACACCGTGGGTTCACCCCTCCACTTT CATSRVDTVGSPLHF NA TRBJ1-6 NA TRBV15
TGTGCCAGCAGTTACTCGTGGACAGGCCTCTACAATGAGCAGTTCTTC CASSYSWTGLYNEQFF TRBD1 TRBJ2-1 few TRBV6-5
TGCGCCAGCAGCTTGGAAGGACTAGCGAGCTCCTACGAGCAGTACTTC CASSLEGLASSYEQYF TRBD2 TRBJ2-7 NA TRBV5-1
TGTGCCAGCAGCCCCGACAGACCTTTAGCCAAAAACATTCAGTACTTC CASSPDRPLAKNIQYF NA TRBJ2-4 few TRBV7-9
TGTGCCAGCAGCCCCGGACAGGGGACGCTCGCCGAGCAGTACTTC CASSPGQGTLAEQYF TRBD1 TRBJ2-7 few TRBV7-9
TGTGCCAGCAGACGCAAGGGGGGGACCACAGATACGCAGTATTTT CASRRKGGTTDTQYF NA TRBJ2-3 many TRBV12-3/TRBV12-4
TGTGCCAGCAGGGAGGACAGGGCTTCTGAGCAGTTCTTC CASREDRASEQFF TRBD1 TRBJ2-1 few TRBV2
TGTGCCAGCAGTGTTTCGGCGGGACAGGGAATGTCACCCCTCCACTTT CASSVSAGQGMSPLHF TRBD1 TRBJ1-6 NA TRBV6-1
TGTGCCAGCAGCCTACTAGCGGGAGGCACCTACAATGAGCAGTTCTTC CASSLLAGGTYNEQFF TRBD2 TRBJ2-1 many TRBV11-1
TGCGCCAGCAGCTTGAGTCGGATCCAAGAGACCCAGTACTTC CASSLSRIQETQYF NA TRBJ2-5 few TRBV5-1
TGTGCCAGCAGCTTAGGACCGTCACGGACCGATTCACCCCTCCACTTT CASSLGPSRTDSPLHF NA TRBJ1-6 many TRBV7-9
TGTGCCACCAGCAGAGGGGTGGCAGATACGCAGTATTTT CATSRGVADTQYF NA TRBJ2-3 NA TRBV15
TGTGCCAGCAGCCAAACCGGGACCTCTAACTACGAGCAGTACTTC CASSQTGTSNYEQYF NA TRBJ2-7 NA TRBV3-1
TGTGCCAGCAGCTTTGGGTATTGGTCAAACACCGGGGAGCTGTTTTTT CASSFGYWSNTGELFF NA TRBJ2-2 NA TRBV5-6
TGTGCCAGCAGCTTAAGGCCGCCTAGCGGGGTCGAGACCCAGTACTTC CASSLRPPSGVETQYF TRBD2 TRBJ2-5 few TRBV7-6
TGTGCCAGCAGTCCAGGGGTTTCGGGCTACACCTTC CASSPGVSGYTF NA TRBJ1-2 many TRBV12-3/TRBV12-4
TGCGCCAGCAGCTACGGGACAGGCAGCAGGCAGCCCCAGCATTTT CASSYGTGSRQPQHF TRBD1 TRBJ1-5 few TRBV5-1
TGCGCCAGCAGCTTGCCCTATCAGTCGGGACCGAACTCCTACGAGCAGTACTTC CASSLPYQSGPNSYEQYF NA TRBJ2-7 NA TRBV5-1
TGTGCCACCAGCAGAACCACAGAGGGGTACAATGAGCAGTTCTTC CATSRTTEGYNEQFF NA TRBJ2-1 few TRBV15
TGCGCCAGCAGCCAACGAGGGGGGCCTAGCACAGATACGCAGTATTTT CASSQRGGPSTDTQYF NA TRBJ2-3 NA TRBV4-1
TGCAGCGTTGGGGGCTCCTACGAGCAGTACTTC CSVGGSYEQYF NA TRBJ2-7 many TRBV29-1
TGTGCCAGCAGAGGCGGCTCCTACAATAAGCAGTTCTTC CASRGGSYNKQFF NA TRBJ2-1 NA TRBV12-3/TRBV12-4
TGTGCCAGCAGCTTAGCCCCGACAGGGACGGCCGGGGAGCTGTTTTTT CASSLAPTGTAGELFF TRBD1 TRBJ2-2 NA TRBV7-8
TGTGCCAGCAGCCAAGGTGGTATGGGACAGGGAGCAGAGACCCAGTACTTC CASSQGGMGQGAETQYF TRBD1 TRBJ2-5 many TRBV4-2
TGTGCCAGCAGTTACTCAACTAGCGGGGACTACAATGAGCAGTTCTTC CASSYSTSGDYNEQFF TRBD2 TRBJ2-1 few TRBV6-5
TGTGCCAGCAGCACGGGACAGGGTGGGAGCAATCAGCCCCAGCATTTT CASSTGQGGSNQPQHF TRBD1 TRBJ1-5 many TRBV5-5
TGTGCCATCAGTGGGGGTACAGGGGTCGGCGAAAAACTGTTTTTT CAISGGTGVGEKLFF TRBD1 TRBJ1-4 NA TRBV10-3
TGTGCCAGCAGTTCAGTCCAGGGAAGTCAGCCCCAGCATTTT CASSSVQGSQPQHF NA TRBJ1-5 NA TRBV12-3/TRBV12-4
TGCGCCAGCAGCGCTTACAGGGAGGGGAGAACTGAAGCTTTCTTT CASSAYREGRTEAFF NA TRBJ1-1 NA TRBV5-1
TGCGCCAGCAGCGAGCGGCAGGGACCTGGAAACACCATATATTTT CASSERQGPGNTIYF NA TRBJ1-3 few TRBV5-1
TGTGCCAGCACCTTGGAGACAGGTATCACTGAAGCTTTCTTT CASTLETGITEAFF NA TRBJ1-1 few TRBV11-2
TGTGCCACCAGCAGAGATCTGGGTAGCGGGAGTGCAGATACGCAGTATTTT CATSRDLGSGSADTQYF TRBD2 TRBJ2-3 many TRBV15
TGCAGTGCTAGAGATTTGCGCCTTGGTTGGACTGAAGCTTTCTTT CSARDLRLGWTEAFF NA TRBJ1-1 NA TRBV20-1
TGCGCCAGCAGCCAAGTTAGACAGGGATTAACCTACGAGCAGTACTTC CASSQVRQGLTYEQYF TRBD1 TRBJ2-7 many TRBV4-1
TGTGCCAGCAGCCAAATTTATGGCTACACCTTC CASSQIYGYTF NA TRBJ1-2 few TRBV6-1
TGTGCCACCAGGTCCGGGACTAGCGTACCCAATGAGCAGTTCTTC CATRSGTSVPNEQFF TRBD2 TRBJ2-1 few TRBV24-1
TGCGCCAGCAGCTTGATTAGCGGGAATTCCGAGCAGTACTTC CASSLISGNSEQYF TRBD2 TRBJ2-7 NA TRBV5-1
TGTGCCAGCAGCCCATGGACAGGCCAGAATGAAAAACTGTTTTTT CASSPWTGQNEKLFF TRBD1 TRBJ1-4 many TRBV11-2
TGCAGTGCTAACCGGGACTTCCAAAGCTCCTACAATGAGCAGTTCTTC CSANRDFQSSYNEQFF NA TRBJ2-1 NA TRBV20-1
TGCGCCAGCAGCTTGGACGGTGACTTACAAGAGACCCAGTACTTC CASSLDGDLQETQYF NA TRBJ2-5 many TRBV5-1
TGTGCCAGCAGCCGTGGGGGGTTAACCTACAATGAGCAGTTCTTC CASSRGGLTYNEQFF NA TRBJ2-1 NA TRBV6-1
TGTGCCAGCGAGACCTTCAGGGGGCTTTCTGGAAACACCATATATTTT CASETFRGLSGNTIYF TRBD1 TRBJ1-3 few TRBV12-3/TRBV12-4
TGTGCCAGCAGCTCCGCTCCACAAGAGACCCAGTACTTC CASSSAPQETQYF NA TRBJ2-5 few TRBV7-3
TGTGCCAGCAGAGAGGAGGGACTCTACAATGAGCAGTTCTTC CASREEGLYNEQFF NA TRBJ2-1 NA TRBV28
TGCAGTGGACTCCGGGACAGCTCCAACGTCCTGACTTTC CSGLRDSSNVLTF TRBD1 TRBJ2-6 few TRBV20-1
TGTGCCAGCAGTTATACAGGGGGTTTCAACGAGCAGTACTTC CASSYTGGFNEQYF TRBD1 TRBJ2-7 NA TRBV6-5
TGCAGTGCTAGAGACCTCATGGGCATGGACATTCAGTACTTC CSARDLMGMDIQYF NA TRBJ2-4 NA TRBV20-1
TGTGCCAGCAGTTTCGGGCTAGCAGAGACCCAGTACTTC CASSFGLAETQYF NA TRBJ2-5 NA TRBV28